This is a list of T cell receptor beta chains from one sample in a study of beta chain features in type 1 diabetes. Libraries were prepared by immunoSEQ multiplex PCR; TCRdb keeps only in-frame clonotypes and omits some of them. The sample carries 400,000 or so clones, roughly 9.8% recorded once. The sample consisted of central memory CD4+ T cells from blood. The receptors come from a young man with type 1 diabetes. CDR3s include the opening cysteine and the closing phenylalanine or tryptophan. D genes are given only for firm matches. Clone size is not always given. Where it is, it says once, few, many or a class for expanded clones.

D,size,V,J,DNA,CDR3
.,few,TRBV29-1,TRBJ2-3,TGCAGCGTTGTGGGACACCCAGAATTCACAGATACGCAGTATTTT,CSVVGHPEFTDTQYF
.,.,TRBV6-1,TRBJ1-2,TGTGCCAGCAGTGAAGTCCGGGTTTCCTATGGCTACACCTTC,CASSEVRVSYGYTF
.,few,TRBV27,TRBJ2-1,TGTGCCAGCAAGGGGGACACCAATGAGCAGTTCTTC,CASKGDTNEQFF
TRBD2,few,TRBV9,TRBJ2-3,TGTGCCAGCAGCCCGAAGGTGCCGGCTAGCGGGGGCACAGATACGCAGTATTTT,CASSPKVPASGGTDTQYF
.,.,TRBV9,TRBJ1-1,TGTGCCAGCAGCGTAGTATCGGGGACCGGTGAAGCTTTCTTT,CASSVVSGTGEAFF
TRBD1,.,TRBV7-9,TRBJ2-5,TGTGCCAGCAGCATCACAGGGGGCCGGGAGACCCAGTACTTC,CASSITGGRETQYF
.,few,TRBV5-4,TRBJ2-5,TGTGCCAGCAGCCAGTCTGAGAGAGGGATCGGAGGAGAGACCCAGTACTTC,CASSQSERGIGGETQYF
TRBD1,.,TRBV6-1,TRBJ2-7,TGTGCCAGCAGTAGGGACAGAGACTCCTACGAGCAGTACTTC,CASSRDRDSYEQYF
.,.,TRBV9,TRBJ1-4,TGTGCCAGCAGCCCCGGGACTTACCCAGGAGATGAAAAACTGTTTTTT,CASSPGTYPGDEKLFF
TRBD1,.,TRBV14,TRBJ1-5,TGTGCCAGCAGCAGGGTAGGGGGCAATAGCAATCAGCCCCAGCATTTT,CASSRVGGNSNQPQHF
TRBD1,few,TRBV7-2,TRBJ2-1,TGTGCCAGCAGCTTAATTTCAACAGGGGGCACGTTCTTC,CASSLISTGGTFF
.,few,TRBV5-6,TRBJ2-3,TGTGCCAGCAGCTTGTTAACGGGGACTAGCACAGATACGCAGTATTTT,CASSLLTGTSTDTQYF
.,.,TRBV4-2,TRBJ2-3,TGTGCCAGCAGCTTAGCAATTACGGATACGCAGTATTTT,CASSLAITDTQYF
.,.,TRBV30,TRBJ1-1,TGTGCCTGGGATAAACAGACGGGCAACACTGAAGCTTTCTTT,CAWDKQTGNTEAFF
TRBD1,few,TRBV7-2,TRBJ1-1,TGTGCCAGCAGACCTTACAGGGGTGAGACTGAAGCTTTCTTT,CASRPYRGETEAFF
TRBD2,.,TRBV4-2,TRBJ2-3,TGTGCCAGCAGCCAAGATGATTTTGCGGGAGGTACGCAGTATTTT,CASSQDDFAGGTQYF
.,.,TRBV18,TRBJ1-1,TGTGCCAGCTCACCAAATACAGGGAGTGGGGATGAAGCTTTCTTT,CASSPNTGSGDEAFF
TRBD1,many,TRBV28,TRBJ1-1,TGTGCCAGCAGTACCCGACAGGGAGGTACTGAAGCTTTCTTT,CASSTRQGGTEAFF
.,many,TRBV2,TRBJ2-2,TGTGCCAGCAGCCCGGGGGACCCAGGGCTCCGAATGTTTTTT,CASSPGDPGLRMFF
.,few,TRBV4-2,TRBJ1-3,TGTGCCAGCAGCCAAGATAGAGGCAGTGACTCTGGAAACACCATATATTTT,CASSQDRGSDSGNTIYF
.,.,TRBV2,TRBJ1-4,TGTGCCAGCAGCTCCCCCTCAGGGAGGGGGGAAAAACTGTTTTTT,CASSSPSGRGEKLFF
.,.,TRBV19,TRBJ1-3,TGTGCCAGTAGCACCGGAGCACTTTGGACTGGAAACACCATATATTTT,CASSTGALWTGNTIYF
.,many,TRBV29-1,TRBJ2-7,TGCAGCGTTGAAGGTTCCAAAAGGGACTCCGAGCAGTACTTC,CSVEGSKRDSEQYF
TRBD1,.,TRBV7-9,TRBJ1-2,TGTGCCAGCAGCGCCCAGGGACAGGGCCCATCGGACTATGGCTACACCTTC,CASSAQGQGPSDYGYTF
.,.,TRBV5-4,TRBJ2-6,TGTGCCAGCAGCCTAGACATCTCTGGGGCCAACGTCCTGACTTTC,CASSLDISGANVLTF
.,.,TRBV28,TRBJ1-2,TGTGCCAGCAGATTCCAATACGAAGTATATGGCTACACCTTC,CASRFQYEVYGYTF
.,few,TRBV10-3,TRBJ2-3,.,CAISGRRQGASVSDTQYF
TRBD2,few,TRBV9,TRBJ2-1,TGTGCCAGCAGCGGCGGGACTAGCGGGACCCACAATGAGCAGTTCTTC,CASSGGTSGTHNEQFF
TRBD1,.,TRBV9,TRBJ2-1,TGTGCCAGCAGCTCACAGGGGGCGAATGAGCAGTTCTTC,CASSSQGANEQFF
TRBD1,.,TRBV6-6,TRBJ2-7,TGTGCCAGCAGTTCCTCAGGGGGTATATACGAGCAGTACTTC,CASSSSGGIYEQYF
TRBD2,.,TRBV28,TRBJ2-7,TGTGCCAGCAGAGCGGGACTAGCCTACGAGCAGTACTTC,CASRAGLAYEQYF
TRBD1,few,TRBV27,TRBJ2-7,TGTGCCAGCGTGTCCCGGGACAGTCCCTACGAGCAGTACTTC,CASVSRDSPYEQYF
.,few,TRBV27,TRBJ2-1,TGTGCCAGCAGTTCCCAGGGTAACAATGAGCAGTTCTTC,CASSSQGNNEQFF
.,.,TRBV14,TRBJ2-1,TGTGCCAGCAGGGCGGGATTCCCCTACAATGAGCAGTTCTTC,CASRAGFPYNEQFF
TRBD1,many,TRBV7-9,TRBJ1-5,TGTGCCAGCAGCAGGGACAGAAGCGGCAATCAGCCCCAGCATTTT,CASSRDRSGNQPQHF
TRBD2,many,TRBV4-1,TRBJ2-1,TGCGCCAGCAGCCAGGAAGGGGAGGGATACTCCTACAATGAGCAGTTCTTC,CASSQEGEGYSYNEQFF
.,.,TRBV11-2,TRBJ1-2,TGTGCCAGCAGCTCAACCGGAGGGAGGGCAGGAGGAGATGGCTACACCTTC,CASSSTGGRAGGDGYTF